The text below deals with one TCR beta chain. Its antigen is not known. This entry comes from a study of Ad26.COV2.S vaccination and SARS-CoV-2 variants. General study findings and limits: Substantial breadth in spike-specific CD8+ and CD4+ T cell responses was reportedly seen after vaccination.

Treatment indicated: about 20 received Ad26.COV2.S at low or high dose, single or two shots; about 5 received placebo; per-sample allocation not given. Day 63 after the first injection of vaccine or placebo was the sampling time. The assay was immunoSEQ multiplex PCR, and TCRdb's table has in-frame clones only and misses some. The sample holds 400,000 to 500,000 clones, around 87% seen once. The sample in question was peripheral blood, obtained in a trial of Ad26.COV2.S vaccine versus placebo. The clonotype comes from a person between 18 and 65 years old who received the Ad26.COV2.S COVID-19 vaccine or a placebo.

The CDR3 DNA sequence: TGTGCCAGCAGTCTCCAGACTAGCCCGACAGATACGCAGTATTTT. Its translation is CASSLQTSPTDTQYF. The rearrangement links TRBV28 to TRBJ2-3; 7 bases are a match to TRBD2. CDR1 is MDHEN and CDR2 is SYDVKM in the germline V gene. The J segment lost 3 bases and the V segment lost 5 bases, leaving 8 bases of the junction unmatched. The CDR3 contains 15 residues. The full variable domain, its missing parts supplied by reference TRBV28 and TRBJ2-3, is DVKVTQSSRYLVKRTGEKVFLECVQDMDHENMFWYRQDPGLGLRLIYFSYDVKMKEKGDIPEGYSVSREKKERFSLILESASTNQTSMYLCASSLQTSPTDTQYFGPGTRLTVL.